The text below deals with one T cell receptor beta chain. Its specificity is unknown. V lost 0 bases and J 6 bases, leaving 15 bases between the germline ends. The CDR3 runs to 15 residues. Germline CDR1 LGHNA, CDR2 YNFKEQ. The source of the sample is a study of cytomegalovirus exposure and HLA in healthy donors. Findings of the study overall: Cytomegalovirus-associated status was assigned to 164 TCR beta chains. Three CMV-associated chains proved CMV antigen-specific in vitro. While the bulk of TCR sequences proved rare, some public TCRs turned up in many donors.

The method was immunoSEQ multiplex PCR; TCRdb's version includes in-frame clones alone and lacks a portion of them. The table records under 150,000 clones, around nine tenths of them present only once. The J gene is TRBJ2-7, the V gene TRBV4-2, with D perhaps matching TRBD2 (5 bases). Sequenced material: PBMCs. The sequence derives from a man aged 18 to 29 in good health and CMV-seropositive. The CDR3 region is CASSQDQTGIGEQYF. CDR3 DNA sequence: TGTGCCAGCAGCCAAGATCAAACCGGGATCGGCGAGCAGTACTTC.